The clone carrying this T cell receptor beta chain is categorized as medium-sized (0.01 to 0.1%). Its antigen is as yet unknown. The junction had 14 bases not matched to a gene; V was cut back by 5 bases and J by 4 bases. This CDR3 has 18 amino acids. The germline gives CDR1 MNHGY, CDR2 SAAAGT. Only in-frame clones appear in the TCRdb table, and some are missing; sequencing was by immunoSEQ multiplex PCR. This sample has under 5,500 clones; 30% to 35% occur once, and the top ten carry roughly 11%. The sample originates from a study of sequential checkpoint blockade in melanoma. The treatment was: randomized to nivolumab then ipilimumab (arm A) or the reverse (arm B). Regarding the study as a whole: Clinical benefit was about 30 times likelier when tumor T-cell fraction and clonality increased.

V and J are TRBV6-8 and TRBJ2-6; 7 positions match TRBD1. The sequence was collected from a human donor with melanoma. Sequenced here: tumor tissue (inferred from file names), sampled from a patient given nivolumab and ipilimumab in sequence. The CDR3 sequence: CASSTGAGGRPGANVLTF. CDR3 in DNA: TGTGCCAGCAGTACTGGGGCAGGGGGTCGGCCAGGGGCCAACGTCCTGACTTTC.